Following are 23 T cell receptor beta chains from one sample sequenced in a study of vaccination and CD4 T cells after COVID-19. Antigen specificity for these receptors is unknown. Documented treatment: roughly 10-day PBMC culture with coronavirus spike peptide pools or control peptides (ViraFEST assay). Ahead of the COVID-19 pandemic (2011-2018), the CD4+ T cells of the unexposed donor were collected. Cultured CD4+ T cell DNA underwent sequencing with the Oncomine TCR Beta short-read assay. TCRdb re-called the PCR reads through MiXCR, storing one row per CDR3 protein. The data show about 4,000 distinct CDR3 sequences, less than 25% seen once. Sequenced material: CD4+ T cells from blood, cultured in vitro. Receptors were obtained from a human donor in good health.

The table lists this clonotype with a few counts. The chain has TRBV20-1 and TRBJ1-1; weak D call: TRBD1 (5 bases). V was shortened by 3 bases and J by 5 bases, with 19 bases between the two germline ends. The germline CDR1 and CDR2 sequences are DFQATT and SNEGSKA (reference sequence). The CDR3 covers 15 residues. CDR3 protein: CSASVGQRGGTEAFF. For the CDR3, the DNA is TGCAGTGCTAGTGTGGGTCAAAGGGGAGGGACTGAAGCTTTCTTT.

The genes are TRBV29-1 and TRBJ1-1; no reliable D call. Trimming left V 6 bases short and J 3 bases short, with 14 bases between. CDR1 SQVTM and CDR2 ANQGSEA come from the germline V gene. This CDR3 spans 13 amino acids. CDR3 DNA: TGCAGCGTCAGGCGGACCACGGACACTGAAGCTTTCTTT. Its protein product is CSVRRTTDTEAFF.

This chain connects TRBV28 to TRBJ2-5, with D possibly matching TRBD2 (7 bases). V lost 6 bases to trimming and J lost 3 bases, with 14 bases between them. The CDR3 spans 14 residues. The germline V gene has CDR1 MDHEN and CDR2 SYDVKM. The CDR3 sequence is CASRPGGLKETQYF. The CDR3 DNA reads as TGTGCCAGCAGACCCGGGGGGCTTAAAGAGACCCAGTACTTC.

The rearrangement joins TRBV11-1 to TRBJ2-2, with 9 bases that match TRBD1. The ends lost 10 bases at V and 5 bases at J; junction bases unmatched: 11. The CDR3 extends over 15 amino acids. Per the germline V gene, CDR1 is SGHAT and CDR2 is FQDESV (reference sequence). The CDR3 DNA is TGTGCCACGTGCCCGGGACAGGGTGGAACCGGGGAGCTGTTTTTT. This gives the protein CATCPGQGGTGELFF.

The V and J genes are TRBV7-3 and TRBJ1-2, with D tentatively TRBD1 (5 bases). The germline V gene encodes CDR1 SGHTA and CDR2 FQGTGA. This CDR3 has 13 amino acids. Trimming took off 5 bases at V and 8 bases at J, with 15 bases between the two ends. CDR3 nucleotides: TGTGCCAGCAGCCGGGGACCTCGTGAGGGCTACACCTTC. Translation: CASSRGPREGYTF.

The chain has TRBV28 and TRBJ2-1, with TRBD2 matching 16 bases. Per the germline V gene, CDR1 is MDHEN and CDR2 is SYDVKM. Losses at the gene ends were 3 bases for V and 5 bases for J; bases not matched to a gene: 10. This CDR3 region has 19 residues. In DNA, the CDR3 is TGTGCCAGCAGTTTCCGTGGGGGACTAGCGGGGGGGCCGAACAATGAGCAGTTCTTC. This translates into CASSFRGGLAGGPNNEQFF. Drawing the rest from reference TRBV28 and TRBJ2-1, the complete variable domain is DVKVTQSSRYLVKRTGEKVFLECVQDMDHENMFWYRQDPGLGLRLIYFSYDVKMKEKGDIPEGYSVSREKKERFSLILESASTNQTSMYLCASSFRGGLAGGPNNEQFFGPGTRLTVL.

This clonotype was found a few times. The V call is TRBV28, the J call TRBJ2-7; 7 positions match TRBD1. The CDR3 extends over 14 amino acids. From germline, CDR1 is MDHEN and CDR2 SYDVKM. J lost 5 bases, V lost 3 bases, and 7 bases had no gene match. In DNA form, the CDR3 reads TGTGCCAGCAGTTTGTGGCAGGGGGTACACGAGCAGTACTTC. This codes for CASSLWQGVHEQYF.

This rearrangement joins TRBV29-1 to TRBJ2-2; 14 bases are shared with TRBD2. J gave up 6 bases and V 7 bases, and 7 bases lay outside the gene matches. Germline V gives CDR1 SQVTM, CDR2 ANQGSEA. This CDR3 region has 15 residues. CDR3 nucleotide sequence: TGCAGCGCGGTCAGGGGACTAGCGGGGGCCGGGGAGCTGTTTTTT. The encoded protein is CSAVRGLAGAGELFF.

This clonotype rates as medium-sized (0.01 to 0.1%). Here the CDR3 reads CSAQPDGIYGYTF. Written as DNA, the CDR3 is TGCAGTGCCCAACCGGACGGAATCTATGGCTACACCTTC. This chain connects TRBV20-1 to TRBJ1-2, with D uncertain. This CDR3 has 13 residues. V dropped 6 bases and J dropped 4 bases, with 15 bases sitting between them. The germline gives CDR1 DFQATT, CDR2 SNEGSKA (reference sequence).

This clonotype turned up a few times. The CDR3, as DNA: TGTGCCACCAGCGACCCTGGGGGCACCGGGGAGCTGTTTTTT. Translating it yields CATSDPGGTGELFF. The chain carries TRBV6-2 or TRBV6-3 and TRBJ2-2; D tentatively reads TRBD1 or TRBD2 (5 bases each). With 10 bases removed from V and 4 bases from J, the gap between germline ends came to 16 bases. CDR3 length equals 14 residues. Per the germline V gene, CDR1 is MNHEY and CDR2 is SVGEGT.

This chain joins TRBV5-1 and TRBJ2-1, with 8 bases identical to TRBD2. The CDR3 sequence is 16 residues long. The junction had 9 bases not matched to a gene; V was cut back by 5 bases and J by 2 bases. CDR1 is SGHRS and CDR2 is YFSETQ in the germline V gene. The CDR3 is CASRYLAGSPYNEQFF. The CDR3 DNA sequence: TGCGCCAGCAGGTATCTAGCGGGCAGTCCCTACAATGAGCAGTTCTTC.

The chain joins TRBV20-1 to TRBJ2-7; D is unresolved. The CDR3 is made up of 13 amino acids. The germline V gene has CDR1 DFQATT and CDR2 SNEGSKA (reference sequence). V dropped 1 base and J dropped 2 bases, with 9 bases sitting between them. This CDR3 reads CSARGGRTYEQYF. The CDR3, as DNA: TGCAGTGCTAGAGGAGGCAGGACCTACGAGCAGTACTTC.

On this clonotype: A read error may account for a junction end that differs from germline. The chain carries TRBV6-1 and TRBJ1-2; D is undetermined. The CDR3 totals 11 residues. CDR1 MNHNS and CDR2 SASEGT come from the germline V gene. DNA for the CDR3: TGTGCCAACAGTGAAAACTATGGCTACACCTTC. As protein: CANSENYGYTF.

This clonotype has more than one count but fewer than ten. In DNA, the CDR3 is TGTGCCAGCAGCTTAGTGGGGGGCTCGTCTGGAAACACCATATATTTT. This encodes CASSLVGGSSGNTIYF. The rearrangement joins TRBV7-2 to TRBJ1-3; D is perhaps TRBD1 (6 bases). V lost 1 base and J 1 base, leaving 11 bases between the germline ends. The CDR3 sequence is 16 residues long. CDR1 is SGHTA and CDR2 is FQGNSA in the germline V gene.

J is TRBJ2-3 and V is TRBV28; 10 bases align to TRBD2. Germline CDR1 reads MDHEN; CDR2 reads SYDVKM. The CDR3 loop spans 16 amino acids. The trim removed 5 bases at V and 5 bases at J, leaving 10 bases unmatched. The CDR3 nucleotides read TGTGCCAGCAGTCCCCCGAGCGGGGGGGCTGGAGATACGCAGTATTTT. It specifies CASSPPSGGAGDTQYF.

This rearrangement joins TRBV18 to TRBJ2-2, with 7 bases that match TRBD1. Germline V gene data show CDR1 as KGHSH and CDR2 as LQKENI. The V and J ends lost 4 bases and 0 bases, in that order; junction bases with no gene match: 2. The CDR3 consists of 15 residues. The CDR3 sequence: CASSRGTANTGELFF. The DNA of the CDR3 is TGTGCCAGCTCACGGGGGACAGCGAACACCGGGGAGCTGTTTTTT.

The genes are TRBV5-4 and TRBJ2-5, with 10 bases fitting TRBD2. In germline, CDR1 is SGHNT, CDR2 YYREEE (reference sequence). CDR3 length: 16 residues. J gave up 5 bases and V 3 bases, and 10 bases lay outside the gene matches. This chain's CDR3 is CASSSASGSQTETQYF. The CDR3 DNA reads TGTGCCAGCAGCTCGGCTAGCGGGAGTCAGACTGAGACCCAGTACTTC.

This chain links TRBV2 with TRBJ2-3, with TRBD2 matching over 16 bases. After removal of 8 bases from V and 6 bases from J, the junction contained 8 bases not matched to a gene. The CDR3 covers 16 residues. The V gene's germline CDR1 is SNHLY and CDR2 FYNNEI. CDR3 in amino acids: CASGLGLAGGPDTQYF. The CDR3 DNA reads as TGTGCCAGCGGCCTGGGACTAGCGGGGGGGCCGGATACGCAGTATTTT.

This chain connects TRBV5-8 to TRBJ1-5; 9 bases fit TRBD1. In germline, CDR1 is SGHTS, CDR2 YDEGEE. This CDR3 region has 15 residues. The J segment lost 3 bases and the V segment lost 5 bases, leaving 6 bases of the junction unmatched. CDR3 nucleotides: TGTGCCAGCAGACTGACAGGGGGTTACAATCAGCCCCAGCATTTT. This sequence encodes CASRLTGGYNQPQHF.

This clonotype was seen a handful of times. The chain links TRBV28 to TRBJ2-1; D perhaps matches TRBD2 (6 bases). Germline CDR1 reads MDHEN; CDR2 reads SYDVKM. Trimming pared 3 bases from V and 7 bases from J, leaving 22 bases between. The CDR3 extends over 17 amino acids. CDR3 DNA sequence: TGTGCCAGCAGTTTTAGGGTAGCGGAGGCCCGGGGTAATGAGCAGTTCTTC. Its translation: CASSFRVAEARGNEQFF.

In its sample, this clonotype is large. This chain uses TRBV6-5 with TRBJ2-3; D unclear. Trimming removed 0 bases from V and 0 bases from J, with 10 bases in between. The CDR3 totals 16 residues. Germline V gene sequence: CDR1 MNHEY, CDR2 SVGAGI. CDR3 sequence (DNA): TGTGCCAGCAGTTACTCGGGCAGACGGAGCACAGATACGCAGTATTTT. Protein sequence: CASSYSGRRSTDTQYF.

The chain uses TRBV7-9 and TRBJ2-1; 11 bases match TRBD2. The trim removed 4 bases at V and 1 base at J, leaving 3 bases unmatched. CDR3 length: 16 amino acids. Germline-derived CDR1 and CDR2 are SEHNR and FQNEAQ (reference sequence). The CDR3 DNA is TGTGCCAGCAGCTCTACTAGCGGGAGATCCTACAATGAGCAGTTCTTC. Its translation: CASSSTSGRSYNEQFF.

This clonotype has more than one count but fewer than ten. V and J are TRBV20-1 and TRBJ2-7, with 8 nucleotides matching TRBD1. V lost 6 bases and J lost 3; bases outside the gene matches: 10. Germline V lookup: CDR1 DFQATT, CDR2 SNEGSKA (reference sequence). The CDR3 totals 14 residues. The chain's CDR3 is CSALPQDRVYEQYF. CDR3 coding DNA: TGCAGTGCCCTACCCCAGGACAGGGTCTACGAGCAGTACTTC.